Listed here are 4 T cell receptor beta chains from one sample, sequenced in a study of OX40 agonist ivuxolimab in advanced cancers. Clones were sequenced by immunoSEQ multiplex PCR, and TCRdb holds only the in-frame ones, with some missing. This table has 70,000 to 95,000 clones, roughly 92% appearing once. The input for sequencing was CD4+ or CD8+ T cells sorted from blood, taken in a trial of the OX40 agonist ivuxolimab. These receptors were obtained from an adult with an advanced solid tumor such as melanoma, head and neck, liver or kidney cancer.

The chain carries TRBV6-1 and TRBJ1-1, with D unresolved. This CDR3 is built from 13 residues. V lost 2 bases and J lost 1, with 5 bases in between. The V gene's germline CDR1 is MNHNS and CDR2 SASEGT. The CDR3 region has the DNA TGTGCCAGCAGTGAAATGGGGAACACTGAAGCTTTCTTT. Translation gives CASSEMGNTEAFF.

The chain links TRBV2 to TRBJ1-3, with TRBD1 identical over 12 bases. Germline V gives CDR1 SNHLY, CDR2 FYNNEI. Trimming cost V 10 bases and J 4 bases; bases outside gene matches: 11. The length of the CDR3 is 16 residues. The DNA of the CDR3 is TGTGCCACTACTACGGGACAGGGGGCTGTCGGAAACACCATATATTTT. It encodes CATTTGQGAVGNTIYF.

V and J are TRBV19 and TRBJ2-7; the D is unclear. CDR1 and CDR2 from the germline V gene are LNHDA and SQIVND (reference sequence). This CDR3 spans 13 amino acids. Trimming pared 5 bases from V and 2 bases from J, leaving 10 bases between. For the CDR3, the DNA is TGTGCCAGTAGTCCGCGATTAGCCTACGAGCAGTACTTC. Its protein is CASSPRLAYEQYF.

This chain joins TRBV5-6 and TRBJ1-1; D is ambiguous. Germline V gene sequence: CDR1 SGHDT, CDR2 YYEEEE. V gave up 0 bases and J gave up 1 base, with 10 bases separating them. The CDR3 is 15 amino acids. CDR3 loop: CASSLAGQPNTEAFF. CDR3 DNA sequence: TGTGCCAGCAGCTTGGCAGGTCAGCCGAACACTGAAGCTTTCTTT.